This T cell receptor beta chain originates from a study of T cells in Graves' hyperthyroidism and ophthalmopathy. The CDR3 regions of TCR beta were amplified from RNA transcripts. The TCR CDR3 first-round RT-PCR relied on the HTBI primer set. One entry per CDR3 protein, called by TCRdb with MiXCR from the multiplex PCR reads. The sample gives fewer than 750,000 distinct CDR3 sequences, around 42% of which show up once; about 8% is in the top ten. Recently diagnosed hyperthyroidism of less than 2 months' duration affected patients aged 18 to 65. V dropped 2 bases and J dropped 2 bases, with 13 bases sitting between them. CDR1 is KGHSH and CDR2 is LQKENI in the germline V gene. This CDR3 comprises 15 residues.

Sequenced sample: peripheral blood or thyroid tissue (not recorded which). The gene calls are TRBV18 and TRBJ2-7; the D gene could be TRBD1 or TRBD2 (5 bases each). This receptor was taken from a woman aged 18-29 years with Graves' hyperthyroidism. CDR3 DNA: TGTGCCAGCTCACCATGGGACGTCGGGACCTACGAGCAGTACTTC. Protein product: CASSPWDVGTYEQYF.